Here is one T cell receptor beta chain with its context. Antigen unknown. Only in-frame clones appear in the TCRdb table, and some are missing; sequencing was by immunoSEQ multiplex PCR. The sample holds roughly 2,000,000 clones; 85% to 95% are singletons and the top ten take more than 0.95%. The V gene's germline CDR1 is ENHRY and CDR2 SYGVKD. This CDR3 is 16 amino acids long. V gave up 3 bases and J gave up 7 bases, with 20 bases separating them. These data come from a study of shared clonotypes between healthy human individuals. The study's findings and limits: The sharing of 5% to 6.5% of naive CD4 clonotypes was seen across a handful of donors. Even with large depth, rarefaction showed that sorted-subset sequencing was incomplete. Generation probability values for non-shared clonotypes were lower than those for clonotypes shared by all four donors.

It was CD45RO-negative cells, positively selected for CCR7, that made up naive CD8 cells, with terminally differentiated effector memory CD45RA+ cells excluded. The gene calls are TRBV10-3 and TRBJ2-3; D perhaps matches TRBD1 (6 bases). Material: naive CD8+ T cells sorted from blood. The sequence derives from a man younger than 35 in good health. The CDR3 sequence is CAISDPLRAGDNTQYF. The CDR3 bases are TGTGCCATCAGTGACCCTTTGAGGGCAGGGGATAATACGCAGTATTTT.